The clone carrying this TCR beta chain was seen repeatedly, ten times or more. These data belong to a study of tumor-infiltrating lymphocytes in primary liver carcinoma. Study at large: Sample yields of productive TCRbeta reads, ranging from roughly 3.65 to 7.13 million, were similar across tissue types.

Starting material for RNA and DNA co-extraction consisted of roughly 19-30 mg of unsorted bulk tissue. With chronic HBV infection, the patients were also treatment-naive. Germline V gives CDR1 MNHEY, CDR2 SVGEGT. With 6 bases clipped from V and 7 bases from J, the junction kept 2 bases outside the gene matches. This CDR3 has 13 amino acids. Priming with a constant-region primer yielded TCR beta cDNA from 450 to 600 ng total RNA. Library construction for TCR beta comprised three nested multiplex PCR rounds performed with slightly modified ARM-PCR. Both of the initial two PCR rounds ran for around 9 cycles and employed TRBV1-TRBV30 forward primers alongside a C-beta reverse primer. Via MiXCR, TCRdb re-called the multiplex PCR reads, giving one row per CDR3 protein. The sample lists fewer than 85,000 distinct CDR3 sequences; 69% were seen once.

This sequence was found in a man between 35 and 55 years old with primary liver carcinoma and hepatitis B virus infection. What was sequenced was tumor-adjacent normal liver tissue. The chain couples TRBV6-2 or TRBV6-3 to TRBJ2-1, with 11 bases identical to TRBD2. CDR3 amino acids: CASRPSGRNEQFF. DNA of the CDR3: TGTGCCAGCAGACCTAGCGGGAGGAATGAGCAGTTCTTC.